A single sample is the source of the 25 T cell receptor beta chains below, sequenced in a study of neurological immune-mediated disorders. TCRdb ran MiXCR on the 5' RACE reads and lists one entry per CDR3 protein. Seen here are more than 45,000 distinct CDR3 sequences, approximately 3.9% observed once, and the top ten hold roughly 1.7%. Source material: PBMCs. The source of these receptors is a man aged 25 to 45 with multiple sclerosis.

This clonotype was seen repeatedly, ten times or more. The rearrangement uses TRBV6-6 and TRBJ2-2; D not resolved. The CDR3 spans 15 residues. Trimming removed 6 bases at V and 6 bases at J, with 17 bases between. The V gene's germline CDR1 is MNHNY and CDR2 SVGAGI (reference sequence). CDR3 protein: CASRHHPWQAGELFF. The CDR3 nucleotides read TGTGCCAGCAGGCACCACCCATGGCAAGCCGGGGAGCTGTTTTTT.

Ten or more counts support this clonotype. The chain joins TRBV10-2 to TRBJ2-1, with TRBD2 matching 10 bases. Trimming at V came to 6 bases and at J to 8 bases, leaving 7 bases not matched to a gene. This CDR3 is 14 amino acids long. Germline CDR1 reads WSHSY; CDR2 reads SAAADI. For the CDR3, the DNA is TGCGCCAGCAGGCTAGCGGGGGCCGTGGATGAGCAGTTCTTC. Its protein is CASRLAGAVDEQFF.

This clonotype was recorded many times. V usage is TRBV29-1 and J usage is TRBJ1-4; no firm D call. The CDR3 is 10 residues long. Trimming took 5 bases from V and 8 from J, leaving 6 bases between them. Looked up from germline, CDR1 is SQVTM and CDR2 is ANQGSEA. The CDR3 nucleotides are TGCAGCGTTCTGGGCGAAAAACTGTTTTTT. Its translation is CSVLGEKLFF. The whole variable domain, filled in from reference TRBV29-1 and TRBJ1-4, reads SAVISQKPSRDICQRGTSLTIQCQVDSQVTMMFWYRQQPGQSLTLIATANQGSEATYESGFVIDKFPISRPNLTFSTLTVSNMSPEDSSIYLCSVLGEKLFFGSGTQLSVL.

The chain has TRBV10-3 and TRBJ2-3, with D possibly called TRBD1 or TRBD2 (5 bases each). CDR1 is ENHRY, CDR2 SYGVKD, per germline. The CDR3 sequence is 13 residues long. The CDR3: CVTTGRSTDTQYF. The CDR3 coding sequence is TGTGTCACCACGGGACGGTCCACAGATACGCAGTATTTT.

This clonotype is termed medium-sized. The CDR3 loop is CSARVGRETQYF. The CDR3 region has the DNA TGCAGTGCTAGAGTTGGGCGAGAGACCCAGTACTTC. The chain is built from TRBV20-1 and TRBJ2-5, with unresolved D. Between the trimmed V and J ends, which lost 1 base and 4 bases, there was a span of 7 bases. The CDR3 has 12 residues. Germline V gene lookup returns CDR1 DFQATT and CDR2 SNEGSKA (reference sequence).

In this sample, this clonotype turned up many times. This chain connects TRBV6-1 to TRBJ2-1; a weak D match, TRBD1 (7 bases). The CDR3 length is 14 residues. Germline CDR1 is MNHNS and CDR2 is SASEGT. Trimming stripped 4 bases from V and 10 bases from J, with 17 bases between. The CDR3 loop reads CASSVRPGGWEQFF. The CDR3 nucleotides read TGTGCCAGCAGTGTTCGGCCAGGGGGGTGGGAGCAGTTCTTC.

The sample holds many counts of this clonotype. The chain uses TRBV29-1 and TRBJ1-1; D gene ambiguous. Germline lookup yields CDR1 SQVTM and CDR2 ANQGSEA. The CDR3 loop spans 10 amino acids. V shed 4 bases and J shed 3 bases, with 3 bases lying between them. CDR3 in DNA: TGCAGCGTTGCTCACACTGAAGCTTTCTTT. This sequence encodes CSVAHTEAFF.

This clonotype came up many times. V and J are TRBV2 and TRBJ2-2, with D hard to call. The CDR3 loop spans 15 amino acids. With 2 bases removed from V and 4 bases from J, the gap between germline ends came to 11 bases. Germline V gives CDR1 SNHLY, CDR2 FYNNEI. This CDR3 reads CASSEFATLTGELFF. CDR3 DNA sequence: TGTGCCAGCAGTGAATTTGCGACTCTCACCGGGGAGCTGTTTTTT.

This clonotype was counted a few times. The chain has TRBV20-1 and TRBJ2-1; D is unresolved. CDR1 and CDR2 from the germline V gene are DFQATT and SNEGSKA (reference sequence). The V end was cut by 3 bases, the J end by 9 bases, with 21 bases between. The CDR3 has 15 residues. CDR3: CSASPDYPKLGEQFF. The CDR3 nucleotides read TGCAGTGCTAGCCCAGATTATCCAAAATTGGGTGAGCAGTTCTTC.

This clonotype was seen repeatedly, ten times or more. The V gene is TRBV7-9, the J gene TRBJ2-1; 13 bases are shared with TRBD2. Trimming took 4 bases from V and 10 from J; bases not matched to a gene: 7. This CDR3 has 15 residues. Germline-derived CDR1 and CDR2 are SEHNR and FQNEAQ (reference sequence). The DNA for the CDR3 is TGTGCCAGCAGCTACGGGACTAGCGGGACCGAGGAGCAGTTCTTC. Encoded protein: CASSYGTSGTEEQFF. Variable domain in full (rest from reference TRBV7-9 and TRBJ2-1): DTGVSQNPRHKITKRGQNVTFRCDPISEHNRLYWYRQTLGQGPEFLTYFQNEAQLEKSRLLSDRFSAERPKGSFSTLEIQRTEQGDSAMYLCASSYGTSGTEEQFFGPGTRLTVL.

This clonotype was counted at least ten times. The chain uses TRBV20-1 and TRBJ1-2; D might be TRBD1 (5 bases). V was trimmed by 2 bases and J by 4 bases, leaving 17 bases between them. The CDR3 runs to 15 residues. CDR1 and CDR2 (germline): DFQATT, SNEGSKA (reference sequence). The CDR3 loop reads CSARLGGKWSYGYTF. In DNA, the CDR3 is TGCAGTGCTAGACTGGGGGGAAAGTGGTCCTATGGCTACACCTTC.

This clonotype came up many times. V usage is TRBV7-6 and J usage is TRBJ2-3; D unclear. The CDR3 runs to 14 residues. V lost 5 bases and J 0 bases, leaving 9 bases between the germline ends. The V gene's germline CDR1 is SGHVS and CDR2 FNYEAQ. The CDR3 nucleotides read TGTGCCAGCAGCGCTTACGCTAGCACAGATACGCAGTATTTT. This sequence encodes CASSAYASTDTQYF. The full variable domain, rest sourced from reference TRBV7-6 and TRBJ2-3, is GAGVSQSPRYKVTKRGQDVALRCDPISGHVSLYWYRQALGQGPEFLTYFNYEAQQDKSGLPNDRFSAERPEGSISTLTIQRTEQRDSAMYRCASSAYASTDTQYFGPGTRLTVL.

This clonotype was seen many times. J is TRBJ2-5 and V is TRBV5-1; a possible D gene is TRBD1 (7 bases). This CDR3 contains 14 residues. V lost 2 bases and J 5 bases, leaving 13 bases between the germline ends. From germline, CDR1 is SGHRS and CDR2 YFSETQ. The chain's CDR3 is CASSFTPGGETQYF. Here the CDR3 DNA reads TGCGCCAGCAGCTTTACTCCAGGGGGGGAGACCCAGTACTTC.

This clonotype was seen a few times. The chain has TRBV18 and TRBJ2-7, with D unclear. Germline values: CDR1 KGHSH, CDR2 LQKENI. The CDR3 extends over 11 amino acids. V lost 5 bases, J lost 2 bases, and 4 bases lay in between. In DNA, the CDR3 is TGTGCCAGCTCAAAGGCCTACGAGCAGTACTTC. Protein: CASSKAYEQYF.

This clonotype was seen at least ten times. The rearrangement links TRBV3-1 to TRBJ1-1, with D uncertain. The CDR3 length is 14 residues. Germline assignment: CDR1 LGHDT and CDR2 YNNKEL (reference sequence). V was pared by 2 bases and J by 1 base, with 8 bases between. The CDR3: CASSQSAANTEAFF. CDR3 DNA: TGTGCCAGCAGCCAATCGGCTGCGAACACTGAAGCTTTCTTT. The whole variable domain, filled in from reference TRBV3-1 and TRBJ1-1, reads DTAVSQTPKYLVTQMGNDKSIKCEQNLGHDTMYWYKQDSKKFLKIMFSYNNKELIINETVPNRFSPKSPDKAHLNLHINSLELGDSAVYFCASSQSAANTEAFFGQGTRLTVV.

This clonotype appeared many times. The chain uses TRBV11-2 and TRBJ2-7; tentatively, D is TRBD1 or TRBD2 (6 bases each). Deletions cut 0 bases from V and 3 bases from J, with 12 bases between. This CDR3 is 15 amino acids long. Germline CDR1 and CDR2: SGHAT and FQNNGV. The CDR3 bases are TGTGCCAGCAGCTTAGAATGGGGGGCGGGCTACGAGCAGTACTTC. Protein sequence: CASSLEWGAGYEQYF.

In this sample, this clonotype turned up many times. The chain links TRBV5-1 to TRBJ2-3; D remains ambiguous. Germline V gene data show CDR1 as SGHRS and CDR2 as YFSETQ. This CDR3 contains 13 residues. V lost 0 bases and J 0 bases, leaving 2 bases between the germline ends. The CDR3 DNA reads TGCGCCAGCAGCTTGGACAGCACAGATACGCAGTATTTT. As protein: CASSLDSTDTQYF.

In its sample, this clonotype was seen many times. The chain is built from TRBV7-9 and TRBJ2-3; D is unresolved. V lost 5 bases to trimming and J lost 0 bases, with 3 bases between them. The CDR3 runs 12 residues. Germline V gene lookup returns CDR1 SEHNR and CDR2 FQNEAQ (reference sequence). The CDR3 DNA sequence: TGTGCCAGCAGCCCCAGCACAGATACGCAGTATTTT. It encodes CASSPSTDTQYF.

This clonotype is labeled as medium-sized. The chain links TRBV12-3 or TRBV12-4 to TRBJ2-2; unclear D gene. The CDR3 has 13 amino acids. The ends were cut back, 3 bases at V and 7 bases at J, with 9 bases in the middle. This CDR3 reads CASSFEDDGELFF. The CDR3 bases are TGTGCCAGCAGTTTTGAGGATGACGGGGAGCTGTTTTTT.

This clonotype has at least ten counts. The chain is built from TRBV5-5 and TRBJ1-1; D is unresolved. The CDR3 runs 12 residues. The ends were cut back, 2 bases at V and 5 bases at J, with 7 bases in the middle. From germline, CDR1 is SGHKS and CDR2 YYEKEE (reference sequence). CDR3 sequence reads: CASSFRRTEAFF. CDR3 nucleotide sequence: TGTGCCAGCAGCTTCCGACGGACTGAAGCTTTCTTT.

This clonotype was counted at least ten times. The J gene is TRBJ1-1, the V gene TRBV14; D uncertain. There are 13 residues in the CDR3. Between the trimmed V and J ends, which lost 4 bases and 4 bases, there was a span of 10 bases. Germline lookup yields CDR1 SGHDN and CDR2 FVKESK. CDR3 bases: TGTGCCAGCAGCCGTGTGCGTGGCACTGAAGCTTTCTTT. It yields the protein CASSRVRGTEAFF.

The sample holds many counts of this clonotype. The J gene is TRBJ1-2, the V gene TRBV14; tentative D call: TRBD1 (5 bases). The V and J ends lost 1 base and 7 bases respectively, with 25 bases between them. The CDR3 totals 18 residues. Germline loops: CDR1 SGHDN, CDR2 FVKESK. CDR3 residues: CASSQADTEHDSVFGYTF. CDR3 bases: TGTGCCAGCAGCCAAGCAGATACCGAACACGACAGCGTATTTGGCTACACCTTC.

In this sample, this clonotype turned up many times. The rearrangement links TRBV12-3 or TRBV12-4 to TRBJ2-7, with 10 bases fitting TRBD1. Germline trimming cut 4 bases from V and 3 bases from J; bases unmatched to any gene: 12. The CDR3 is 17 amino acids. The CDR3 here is CASSSFRQGAIGYEQYF. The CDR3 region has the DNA TGTGCCAGCAGTTCGTTTAGACAGGGGGCTATTGGCTACGAGCAGTACTTC.

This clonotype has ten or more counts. CDR3 loop: CASSQATGSSYNEQFF. For the CDR3, the DNA is TGTGCCAGCAGCCAAGCGACAGGGAGCTCCTACAATGAGCAGTTCTTC. The rearrangement joins TRBV3-1 to TRBJ2-1, with 7 bases aligning to TRBD1. With 1 base clipped from V and 0 bases from J, the junction kept 3 bases outside the gene matches. The CDR3 runs to 16 residues. Looked up from germline, CDR1 is LGHDT and CDR2 is YNNKEL (reference sequence).

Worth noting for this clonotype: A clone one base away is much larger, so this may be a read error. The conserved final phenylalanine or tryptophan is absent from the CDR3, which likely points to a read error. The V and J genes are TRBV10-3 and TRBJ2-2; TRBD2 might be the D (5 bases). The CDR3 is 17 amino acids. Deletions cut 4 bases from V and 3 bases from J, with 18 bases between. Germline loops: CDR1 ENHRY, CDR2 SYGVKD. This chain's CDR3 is CAISVNLGSDYTGELFI. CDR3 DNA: TGTGCCATCAGTGTAAACTTAGGGAGTGACTACACCGGGGAGCTGTTTATT.